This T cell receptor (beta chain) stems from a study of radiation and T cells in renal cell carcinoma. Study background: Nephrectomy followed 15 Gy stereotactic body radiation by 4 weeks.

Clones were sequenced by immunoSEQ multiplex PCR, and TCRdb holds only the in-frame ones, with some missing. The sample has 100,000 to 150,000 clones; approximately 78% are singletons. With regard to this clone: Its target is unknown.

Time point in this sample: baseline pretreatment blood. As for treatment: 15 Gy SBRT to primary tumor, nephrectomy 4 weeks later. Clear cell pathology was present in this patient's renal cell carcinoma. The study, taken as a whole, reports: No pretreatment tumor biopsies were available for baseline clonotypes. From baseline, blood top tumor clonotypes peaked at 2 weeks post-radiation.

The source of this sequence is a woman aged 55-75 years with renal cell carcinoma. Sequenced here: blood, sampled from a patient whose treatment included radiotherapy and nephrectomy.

The CDR3 region is CASSLSRDRGNGYTF. In DNA form, the CDR3 reads TGTGCCAGCAGTTTATCGAGGGACAGGGGGAATGGCTACACCTTC. V and J are TRBV27 and TRBJ1-2; 11 positions match TRBD1. This CDR3 comprises 15 residues. Germline CDR1 MNHEY, CDR2 SMNVEV (reference sequence). V was clipped by 0 bases and J by 6 bases; unmatched bases: 3.